One and the same sample provided the 23 T cell receptor beta chains below, sequenced in a study of T cell repertoires in cytomegalovirus infection. MiXCR, run by TCRdb on the reads, gives a single entry per CDR3 protein. The data contain roughly 76,000 distinct CDR3 sequences, approximately 3.7% of them singletons. Sample: PBMCs. These TCRs come from a human donor in good health (CMV status not recorded). Some clones in this sample may be carry-over from other donors' samples.

This clonotype was seen many times. The chain carries TRBV4-2 and TRBJ2-7; 8 bases agree with TRBD2. The V gene's germline CDR1 is LGHNA and CDR2 YNFKEQ. The CDR3 length is 16 residues. After removal of 3 bases from V and 3 bases from J, the junction contained 10 bases not matched to a gene. CDR3: CASSHHVAGTLYEQYF. The CDR3 DNA follows: TGTGCCAGCAGCCACCACGTAGCGGGGACCCTCTACGAGCAGTACTTC.

At least ten counts were recorded for this clonotype. This chain joins TRBV27 and TRBJ1-1; D not resolved. Germline V gives CDR1 MNHEY, CDR2 SMNVEV (reference sequence). V lost 4 bases and J 1 base, leaving 7 bases between the germline ends. This CDR3 is 13 amino acids long. The DNA of the CDR3 is TGTGCCAGCAGTTCAGACACGAACACTGAAGCTTTCTTT. This codes for CASSSDTNTEAFF.

This clonotype came up many times. CDR3 amino acids: CASSLESRSTDTQYF. The CDR3 DNA reads TGTGCCAGCAGTTTAGAGAGTAGAAGCACAGATACGCAGTATTTT. The J gene is TRBJ2-3, the V gene TRBV12-3 or TRBV12-4; no definite D call. The CDR3 totals 15 residues. V was shortened by 1 base and J by 0 bases, with 8 bases between the two germline ends.

The table lists this clonotype with many counts. V is TRBV28 and J is TRBJ2-7; 7 bases are a match to TRBD2. The CDR3 is made up of 15 amino acids. Germline CDR1 and CDR2: MDHEN and SYDVKM. The J segment lost 2 bases and the V segment lost 2 bases, leaving 6 bases of the junction unmatched. The CDR3 loop is CASSLLFRGAYEQYF. Written as DNA, the CDR3 is TGTGCCAGCAGTTTACTTTTCCGGGGGGCCTACGAGCAGTACTTC. The full variable domain, its missing parts supplied by reference TRBV28 and TRBJ2-7, is DVKVTQSSRYLVKRTGEKVFLECVQDMDHENMFWYRQDPGLGLRLIYFSYDVKMKEKGDIPEGYSVSREKKERFSLILESASTNQTSMYLCASSLLFRGAYEQYFGPGTRLTVT.

This clonotype was counted ten times or more. The chain recombines TRBV12-3 or TRBV12-4 with TRBJ1-6; D is uncertain. The ends were cut back, 3 bases at V and 7 bases at J, with 7 bases in the middle. The CDR3 consists of 13 residues. CDR3 bases: TGTGCCAGCAGTTTCGGCCAAAATTCACCCCTCCACTTT. It is translated as CASSFGQNSPLHF.

At least ten counts were recorded for this clonotype. The chain is built from TRBV6-2 or TRBV6-3 and TRBJ1-1; 9 nucleotides line up with TRBD1. The CDR3 length is 16 residues. Trimming removed 5 bases from V and 4 bases from J; junction bases left unmatched: 11. Germline V CDR1 and CDR2: MNHEY, SVGEGT. The CDR3 nucleotides are TGTGCCAGCAGTCAGGACAGGGGATACGCGGTCACTGAAGCTTTCTTT. Its translation is CASSQDRGYAVTEAFF.

At least ten counts were recorded for this clonotype. DNA of the CDR3: TGTGCCAGCAGTAGACTAGCGGGGAACCCGCCGAGCGATGAGCAGTTCTTC. Amino acid sequence: CASSRLAGNPPSDEQFF. This chain links TRBV2 with TRBJ2-1, with 11 bases that match TRBD2. The germline gives CDR1 SNHLY, CDR2 FYNNEI. V gave up 5 bases and J gave up 8 bases; unmatched junction bases: 14. CDR3 length: 17 amino acids.

This clonotype was observed at least ten times. This sequence joins TRBV2 and TRBJ2-3, with D unclear. This CDR3 region has 15 residues. The ends were cut back, 5 bases at V and 0 bases at J, with 12 bases in the middle. Per the germline V gene, CDR1 is SNHLY and CDR2 is FYNNEI. The CDR3 region is CASSPQSISTDTQYF. The CDR3, as DNA: TGTGCCAGCAGTCCCCAGTCCATCAGCACAGATACGCAGTATTTT.

This clonotype was recorded many times. V is TRBV7-2 and J is TRBJ2-5, with a tentative D call TRBD1 (5 bases). This CDR3 is 15 amino acids long. Trimming stripped 5 bases from V and 5 bases from J, with 18 bases between. CDR1 and CDR2 from the germline V gene are SGHTA and FQGNSA. DNA for the CDR3: TGTGCCAGCAGCCCCCAGCAGGGCCTTGGGGAGACCCAGTACTTC. Translation gives CASSPQQGLGETQYF.

This clonotype was observed at least ten times. The chain employs TRBV7-2 and TRBJ1-1; no firm D call. Germline V gene data show CDR1 as SGHTA and CDR2 as FQGNSA. V shed 3 bases and J shed 1 base, with 3 bases lying between them. The CDR3 has 12 residues. The CDR3 DNA is TGTGCCAGCAGCTTCGGGAACACTGAAGCTTTCTTT. Translated, it gives CASSFGNTEAFF.

This clonotype was detected many times. The chain links TRBV28 to TRBJ1-5; D is undetermined. Germline V gene sequence: CDR1 MDHEN, CDR2 SYDVKM. This CDR3 spans 11 amino acids. V was trimmed by 3 bases and J by 7 bases, leaving 4 bases between them. The CDR3 region has the DNA TGTGCCAGCAGTTTTGGACAGCCCCAGCATTTT. This gives the protein CASSFGQPQHF.

This clonotype was counted ten times or more. V is TRBV7-2 and J is TRBJ2-5; possible D gene TRBD2, 6 bases. Deletions cut 7 bases from V and 4 bases from J, with 13 bases between. Germline V gene lookup returns CDR1 SGHTA and CDR2 FQGNSA. The CDR3 has 13 residues. DNA of the CDR3: TGTGCCAGCACCGCGGGCGGGGCAGAGACCCAGTACTTC. Its protein is CASTAGGAETQYF.

The sample holds many counts of this clonotype. The genes are TRBV5-6 and TRBJ1-5; 9 nucleotides line up with TRBD1. The germline V gene has CDR1 SGHDT and CDR2 YYEEEE. The CDR3 covers 16 residues. V trimming: 1 base; J trimming: 4 bases; junction bases outside the gene matches: 6. The CDR3 DNA follows: TGTGCCAGCAGCTTGTTTGGCGGGACAGGGAATCAGCCCCAGCATTTT. The encoded protein is CASSLFGGTGNQPQHF.

Ten or more counts support this clonotype. This rearrangement joins TRBV4-3 to TRBJ1-1; no reliable D call. CDR1 and CDR2 from the germline V gene are LGHNA and YSLEER. CDR3 size: 15 residues. V was clipped by 0 bases and J by 4 bases, with 12 bases between them. CDR3 nucleotide sequence: TGCGCCAGCAGCCAAGATATGGACTGGGCCACTGAAGCTTTCTTT. This gives the protein CASSQDMDWATEAFF.

In this sample, this clonotype turned up many times. The chain combines TRBV12-3 or TRBV12-4 with TRBJ1-1, with D tentatively TRBD1 (6 bases). The ends were cut back, 3 bases at V and 5 bases at J, with 10 bases in the middle. This CDR3 comprises 13 residues. The CDR3 region is CASSFRGRTEAFF. The CDR3, as DNA: TGTGCCAGCAGTTTTAGGGGGAGGACTGAAGCTTTCTTT.

This clonotype appeared many times. The rearrangement links TRBV20-1 to TRBJ1-1, with D possibly TRBD1 on 6 matching bases. The length of the CDR3 is 13 residues. Germline V gene data show CDR1 as DFQATT and CDR2 as SNEGSKA (reference sequence). V was pared by 5 bases and J by 3 bases, with 13 bases between. CDR3: CSAVYRVDTEAFF. In nucleotides, the CDR3 is TGCAGTGCTGTTTACAGGGTGGACACTGAAGCTTTCTTT.

This clonotype was seen ten or more times. The chain couples TRBV5-4 to TRBJ1-5; unclear D gene. There are 15 residues in the CDR3. Germline lookup yields CDR1 SGHNT and CDR2 YYREEE (reference sequence). Trimming shortened V by 4 bases and J by 5 bases, and 16 bases separated the two germline ends. The CDR3: CASSDAGRSDQPQHF. The CDR3 nucleotides read TGTGCCAGCAGCGACGCGGGGAGAAGCGATCAGCCCCAGCATTTT. Full variable domain (rest looked up from reference TRBV5-4 and TRBJ1-5): ETGVTQSPTHLIKTRGQQVTLRCSSQSGHNTVSWYQQALGQGPQFIFQYYREEENGRGNFPPRFSGLQFPNYSSELNVNALELDDSALYLCASSDAGRSDQPQHFGDGTRLSIL.

In its sample, this clonotype was seen many times. The rearrangement joins TRBV4-1 to TRBJ2-5; no clear D. Germline V gives CDR1 MGHRA, CDR2 YSYEKL. The CDR3 is made up of 15 amino acids. The V end lost 8 bases, the J end lost 3 bases, and 19 bases lay between the germline ends. CDR3 sequence reads: CASGDWSPSEETQYF. CDR3 coding DNA: TGCGCCAGCGGGGATTGGAGCCCTAGTGAAGAGACCCAGTACTTC.

This clonotype was detected ten times or more. The V call is TRBV12-3 or TRBV12-4, the J call TRBJ1-1; D uncertain. The V gene lost 2 bases and the J gene lost 1 base, with 11 bases spanning the gap. The CDR3 contains 15 residues. CDR3 region: CASSLTYLPNTEAFF. Here the CDR3 DNA reads TGTGCCAGCAGTTTAACGTATTTGCCGAACACTGAAGCTTTCTTT.

The table lists this clonotype with many counts. The J gene is TRBJ2-7, the V gene TRBV28, with 9 bases identical to TRBD1. The CDR3 spans 15 residues. Germline assignment: CDR1 MDHEN and CDR2 SYDVKM. V lost 2 bases and J lost 4; bases outside the gene matches: 6. CDR3 amino acids: CASSLPGQGTYEQYF. In DNA form, the CDR3 reads TGTGCCAGCAGTTTACCGGGACAGGGAACTTACGAGCAGTACTTC. Together with reference TRBV28 and TRBJ2-7, the CDR3 gives the full variable domain: DVKVTQSSRYLVKRTGEKVFLECVQDMDHENMFWYRQDPGLGLRLIYFSYDVKMKEKGDIPEGYSVSREKKERFSLILESASTNQTSMYLCASSLPGQGTYEQYFGPGTRLTVT.

Ten or more counts support this clonotype. The rearrangement uses TRBV7-2 and TRBJ2-2; D is uncertain. This CDR3 is built from 15 residues. Trimming stripped 6 bases from V and 0 bases from J, with 11 bases between. Germline CDR1 SGHTA, CDR2 FQGNSA. CDR3 DNA: TGTGCCAGCAGTGTAACGGAAGCGAACACCGGGGAGCTGTTTTTT. This translates into CASSVTEANTGELFF.

This clonotype was observed many times. The V and J genes are TRBV10-3 and TRBJ2-2; no definite D call. Trimming took 6 bases from V and 4 from J, leaving 6 bases between them. The CDR3 spans 12 residues. Germline V gene data show CDR1 as ENHRY and CDR2 as SYGVKD. As DNA, the CDR3 is TGTGCCATCAGGAGGCCCACCGGGGAGCTGTTTTTT. This sequence encodes CAIRRPTGELFF.

This clonotype was seen many times. The chain carries TRBV20-1 and TRBJ1-1; D is perhaps TRBD1 (5 bases). The germline V gene encodes CDR1 DFQATT and CDR2 SNEGSKA (reference sequence). The V end was cut by 2 bases, the J end by 7 bases, with 11 bases between. The CDR3 covers 12 residues. The CDR3 here is CSARPGGREAFF. CDR3 in DNA: TGCAGTGCTAGACCCGGGGGACGTGAAGCTTTCTTT.